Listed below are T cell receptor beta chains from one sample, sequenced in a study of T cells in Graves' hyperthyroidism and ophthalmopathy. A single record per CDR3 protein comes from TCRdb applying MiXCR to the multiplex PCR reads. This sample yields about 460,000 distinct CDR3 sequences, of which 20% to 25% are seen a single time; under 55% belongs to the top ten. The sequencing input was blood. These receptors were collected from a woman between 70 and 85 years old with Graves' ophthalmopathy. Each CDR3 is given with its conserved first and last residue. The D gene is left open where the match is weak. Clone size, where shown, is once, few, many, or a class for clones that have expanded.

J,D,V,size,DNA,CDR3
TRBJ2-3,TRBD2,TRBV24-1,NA,TGTGCCACCAGTGATTCCGCGGGACTAGCGGGTCTAGATACGCAGTATTTT,CATSDSAGLAGLDTQYF
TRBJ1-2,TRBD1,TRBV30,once,TGTGCCTGGAGTGTACCCTCCGGACAGGGGGCGTTGGGCTACACCTTC,CAWSVPSGQGALGYTF
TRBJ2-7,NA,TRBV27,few,TGTGCCAGCAGTTTATCTTGGGGCTCCTACGAGCAGTACTTC,CASSLSWGSYEQYF
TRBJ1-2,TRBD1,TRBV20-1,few,TGCAGTGCTAGCGGACAGGGGGCGCATCACTATGGCTACACCTTC,CSASGQGAHHYGYTF
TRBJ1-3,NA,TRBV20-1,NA,TGCAGTGCTAGATCGGACAGCTCTGGAAACACCATATATTTT,CSARSDSSGNTIYF
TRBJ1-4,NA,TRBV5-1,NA,TGCGCCAGCAGCTTGGCGGGGAAGCGGGACGTCAATGAAAAACTGTTTTTT,CASSLAGKRDVNEKLFF
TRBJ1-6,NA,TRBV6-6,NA,TGTGCCAGCAGTTACCTCGGCCCGACAGCGAGCTCCTATAATTCACCCCTCCACTTT,CASSYLGPTASSYNSPLHF
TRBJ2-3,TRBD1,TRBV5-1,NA,TGCGCCAGCAGCCCGGACAGGGTTAAGACAGATACGCAGTATTTT,CASSPDRVKTDTQYF
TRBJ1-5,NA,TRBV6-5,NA,TGTGCCAGCAGTTACCGGCGTAGCAATCAGCCCCAGCATTTT,CASSYRRSNQPQHF
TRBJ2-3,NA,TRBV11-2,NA,TGTGCCAGCAGCTCTCTAGAGCGGACGCAGTATTTT,CASSSLERTQYF
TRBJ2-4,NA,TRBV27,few,TGTGCCAGCAGTTTCAGGGGGGGGGCCAAAAACATTCAGTACTTC,CASSFRGGAKNIQYF
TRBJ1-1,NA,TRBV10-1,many,TGCGCCAGCAGTGAGTCCAGGAACACTGAAGCTTTCTTT,CASSESRNTEAFF
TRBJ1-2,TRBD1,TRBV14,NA,TGTGCCAGCAGCCTTACGAGGACAGGGATGAATGGCTACACCTTC,CASSLTRTGMNGYTF
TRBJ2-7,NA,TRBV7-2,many,TGTGCCAGCCAGGCCCTCTACGAGCAGTACTTC,CASQALYEQYF
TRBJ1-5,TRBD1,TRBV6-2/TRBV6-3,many,TGTGCCAGCAGACCAGGGGGCAGCAATCAGCCCCAGCATTTT,CASRPGGSNQPQHF
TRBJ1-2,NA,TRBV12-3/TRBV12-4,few,TGTGCCAGCAGTTTAGCGGGACCTCGGAACTATGGCTACACCTTC,CASSLAGPRNYGYTF
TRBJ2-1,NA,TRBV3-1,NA,TGTGCCAGCAGCCAAGCCTCCCGTCTGCCTGAGCAGTTCTTC,CASSQASRLPEQFF
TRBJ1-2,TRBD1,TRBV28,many,TGTGCCAGCAGTCCGACTCTAACAGGGGGCTATGGCTACACCTTC,CASSPTLTGGYGYTF
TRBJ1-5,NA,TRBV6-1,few,TGTGCCAGCAGTGAAGATGTTAGACAGAGGAGCAATCAGCCCCAGCATTTT,CASSEDVRQRSNQPQHF
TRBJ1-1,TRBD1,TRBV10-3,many,TGTGCCATCAGTGAGCCGGGACAGACAAGGACTGAAGCTTTCTTT,CAISEPGQTRTEAFF